The source of this T cell receptor beta chain is a study of blood T cell repertoires in COVID-19. Study overall: Italy, Spain and the United States were the sources of the convalescent and acute COVID-19 samples. PBMCs, B-cell-depleted T cells, or T cells were the source of the cDNA or gDNA that made up the material.

A Seattle source enrolled patients during active infection and followed them longitudinally. The assay was immunoSEQ multiplex PCR, and TCRdb's table has in-frame clones only and misses some. The sample has about 180,000 clones, around nine tenths seen once. Sequencing input: peripheral blood. The clonotype originates from a man in his sixties with COVID-19, enrolled during active disease.

CDR3 coding DNA: TGTGCCAGCAGCGTAGGGTCTAGCGGGAGGGCCGGCTACGAGCAGTACTTC. Translating gives CASSVGSSGRAGYEQYF. The chain combines TRBV9 with TRBJ2-7; TRBD2 aligns across 12 bases. Looked up from germline, CDR1 is SGDLS and CDR2 is YYNGEE. This CDR3 contains 17 residues. V dropped 0 bases and J dropped 3; count of bases not matched to a gene: 7.